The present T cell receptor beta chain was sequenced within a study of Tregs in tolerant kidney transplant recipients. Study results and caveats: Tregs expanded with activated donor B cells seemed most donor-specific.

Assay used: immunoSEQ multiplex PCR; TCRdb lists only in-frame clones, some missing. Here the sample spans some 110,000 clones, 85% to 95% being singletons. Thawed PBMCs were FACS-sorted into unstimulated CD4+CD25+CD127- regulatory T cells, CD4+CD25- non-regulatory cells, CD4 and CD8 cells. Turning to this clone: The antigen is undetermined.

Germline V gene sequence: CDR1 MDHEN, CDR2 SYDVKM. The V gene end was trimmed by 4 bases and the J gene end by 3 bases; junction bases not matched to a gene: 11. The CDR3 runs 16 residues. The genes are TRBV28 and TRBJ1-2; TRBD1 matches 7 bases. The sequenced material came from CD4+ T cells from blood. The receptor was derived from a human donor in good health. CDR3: CASSSPPRQGHYGYTF. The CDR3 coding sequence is TGTGCCAGCAGTTCACCCCCGAGACAGGGACACTATGGCTACACCTTC.